The clone carrying this T cell receptor beta chain was recorded a few times. Its antigen is not known. The sample is drawn from a study of blood T cells in healthy people across ages. The germline V gene encodes CDR1 SGHTA and CDR2 FQGNSA. V was trimmed by 4 bases and J by 8 bases, leaving 23 bases between them. The CDR3 has 17 residues. For the second PCR, which ran for 7 to 11 cycles, a sample-barcoded 5' primer and a J-beta primer mix were used. Using its own MiXCR run on the 5' RACE reads, TCRdb lists one record per CDR3 protein. The data show approximately 690,000 distinct CDR3 sequences, 40% to 45% seen once. Study-wide results and limits: A greater number of naive CD4+ cells and higher diversity distinguished long-lived donors from aged donors.

The sample taken for sequencing was blood. The TCR sequence derives from a man older than 75 in good health. The V call is TRBV7-2, the J call TRBJ1-4; TRBD1 is a possible D gene (6 bases). The CDR3 reads CASSSNLPGGSKEKLFF. The CDR3 bases are TGTGCCAGCAGCTCTAATTTACCGGGGGGCTCAAAGGAAAAACTGTTTTTT.